Listed here is a single TCR beta chain. In this sample, this clonotype turned up many times. The antigen it binds to is not known. No base quality values were provided; no much bigger clone lies one nucleotide off. The sample comes from a study of T cells in Graves' hyperthyroidism and ophthalmopathy (dated by TCRdb to between 2018 and 2020). Looking at the study overall: Peripheral blood samples were taken at the time of initial diagnosis, prior to any treatment. Prospective prediction of ophthalmopathy was tested in an independent validation cohort consisting of some 20 hyperthyroidism patients and more than 15 patients who later progressed to ophthalmopathy. After blood sampling, hyperthyroidism patients were treated with methimazole at a starting dose of 30 mg daily, and ophthalmopathy patients were treated with high-dose intravenous methylprednisolone. To identify distinguishing TCR V-J signatures, a discovery cohort of about a hundred patients was used, comprising 43 with Graves' ophthalmopathy and some 57 with stable Graves' hyperthyroidism. In several Graves' hyperthyroidism patients, the study also compared T-cell repertoires from thyroid tissue with T-cell repertoires from blood. According to the paper, TCR Vbeta CDR3 sequencing was carried out on roughly 130 peripheral blood samples, which came from 40 to 45 ophthalmopathy, approximately 78 hyperthyroidism and approximately 17 progressor patients. The 75 to 100 discovery patients were divided at random into training and test sets in a 7:3 ratio. Findings and caveats that apply to the study as a whole: During validation, the model predicted progression to ophthalmopathy a median of roughly six months ahead of onset, with around 65% sensitivity and 72% to 80% specificity. Sample size was not statistically predetermined, and blinding of investigators to group allocation was not performed. Blood samples also contained most of the expanded thyroid clonotypes (frequency above 0.001), which suggests that blood repertoires may reflect thyroid immune responses. Ophthalmopathy was separated from stable hyperthyroidism by a 13 V-J signature model, with over 85% sensitivity and roughly 81% specificity obtained in cross-validation and 80%/75% obtained in testing.

V loses 4 bases at its end and J loses 1 base; junction bases beyond the gene matches: 4. Inclusive of the bounding cysteine and phenylalanine, the CDR3 is 15 residues long. This entry keeps only the CDR3 DNA: 45 bases, framed from base 1. The germline V gene yields SGHVS for CDR1 and FQNEAQ for CDR2. The TCR beta CDR3 regions were amplified from the RNA transcripts. The TCR CDR3 was subjected to a first round of RT-PCR using the HTBI primer set and the Qiagen OneStep RT-PCR kit. A second multiplex PCR round built the libraries, followed by size selection and purification. The libraries were sequenced on an Illumina HiSeq2000 using paired-end 100 bp reads. In the source study's methods: Raw data were processed with SOAPnuke, discarding reads with adapters, uncalled bases, mean Phred below 15, or no exact constant-primer or identifier match. High-quality paired reads were merged with COPE v1.2.5, and unique nucleotide sequences were defined as clonotypes. MiTCR v1.1 was used to align the clonotypes against IMGT TRBV, TRBD and TRBJ reference segments. The analysis included only V-J combinations with a frequency above 0.0001, which together covered over 98% of the repertoires. The TCS score was defined as the ratio of F50 (clonal expansion) to E x V (chaos), calculated using BLOSUM62-based TCRdist between CDR3 peptides within each V-J. Welch's t-statistics and random forest reduced roughly 530 V-J features to fewer than 15, which were used in a naive Bayes classifier (R e1071). TCRdb reanalyzed the raw reads on its own, using fastp at Q25 for trimming and MiXCR for clone calling, and kept in-frame beta chains. Records with the same CDR3 protein are collapsed into one entry carrying the most frequent genes and DNA. TCRdb, not the original authors, processed these V and J calls. A total of over 150,000 distinct CDR3 sequences appear in this sample, around 15% of them only once. The ten largest clonotypes hold approximately 28% of the sample.

Graves' hyperthyroidism was defined as stable when no progression to ophthalmopathy occurred over 18 months of follow-up. Hyperthyroidism patients were newly diagnosed, with disease duration under 2 months, and aged 18 to 65 years. Patients with uncontrolled infections, other autoimmune diseases, pregnancy or lactation were excluded. Diagnoses relied on clinical symptoms, serum thyroxine and TRAb, thyroid ultrasound and orbital computed tomography. PBMCs were separated from 7.5 to 10 ml of fresh peripheral blood using Ficoll-Paque density gradient centrifugation. Total RNA was extracted using Trizol reagent, and RNA quality was assessed on an Agilent 2100 Bioanalyzer.

This receptor chain uses TRBV7-8 and TRBJ2-3, with 8 central nucleotides matching TRBD1. Sample: blood. The receptor was isolated from a woman aged 45-65 years with Graves' hyperthyroidism. The CDR3 loop reads CASSSGQGRTDTQYF. The DNA sequence is as follows: TGTGCCAGCAGCTCAGGACAGGGCCGCACAGATACGCAGTATTTT.